This T cell receptor (beta chain) was recorded in a study of cytomegalovirus exposure and HLA in healthy donors. Study results and caveats: Sequencing likely caused a cluster of highly shared sequence variants. Researchers had no immune exposure information except CMV serostatus available.

Of note for this clone: Antigen specificity is unknown.

The germline gives CDR1 SGHTA, CDR2 FQGNSA. With 5 bases clipped from V and 4 bases from J, the junction kept 7 bases outside the gene matches. The CDR3 totals 14 residues. PCR amplification relied on 60 Vbeta primers (plus 13 Jbeta primers). The data were produced by immunoSEQ multiplex PCR, yet TCRdb's version contains in-frame clones alone and is incomplete. The table shows 150,000 to 200,000 clones, with roughly 65% occurring only once. This chain links TRBV7-2 with TRBJ1-2; TRBD1 aligns across 7 bases. The sequence was obtained from a young man in good health and CMV-seropositive. Material for sequencing was PBMCs. The CDR3 protein is CASSPGDSPYGYTF. The CDR3 DNA sequence: TGTGCCAGCAGCCCAGGGGACAGCCCCTATGGCTACACCTTC.